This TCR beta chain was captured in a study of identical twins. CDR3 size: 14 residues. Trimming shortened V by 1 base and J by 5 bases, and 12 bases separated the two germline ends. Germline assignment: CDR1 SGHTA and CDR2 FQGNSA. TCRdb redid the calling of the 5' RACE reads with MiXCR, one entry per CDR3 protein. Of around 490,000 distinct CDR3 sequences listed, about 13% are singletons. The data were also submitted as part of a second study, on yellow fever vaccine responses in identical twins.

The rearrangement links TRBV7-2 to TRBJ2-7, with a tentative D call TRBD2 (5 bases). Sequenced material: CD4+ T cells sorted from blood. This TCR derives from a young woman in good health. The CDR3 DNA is TGTGCCAGCAGCTTAGAAGCGGCCCCCCACGAGCAGTACTTC. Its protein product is CASSLEAAPHEQYF.